Below, one TCR beta chain is given with its context. This clone was counted a few times. Its antigen remains undetermined. No much larger clone is present one base from it, and per-base qualities are unavailable. From each donor, a single peripheral blood sample of 100 to 150 mL on average was drawn into heparinised tubes. A BD FACSAria II was used to sort naive, central memory, regulatory and stem cell-like memory CD4+ T cells with a panel that included CD45RO, CCR7, CD25, CD127, CD95 and CD27. Purity was above 95% for every sorted population. Right away, PBMCs were isolated by Lymphoprep density gradient centrifugation and were stained directly, with no culture step. To minimize batch effects, samples were stained and sorted in pairs, one healthy donor with one patient per experiment. The entire amount of isolated RNA was reverse transcribed using the High Capacity cDNA Reverse Transcription Kit, so the sequenced TCRB transcripts were expressed ones. Deep immunoSEQ sequencing was performed on naive, central memory and regulatory T cell samples, with an average of approximately 4 million total reads per sample. Sorted cells were lysed in RLT buffer, and RNA was extracted using DNase-treated RNeasy Micro or Mini kits according to cell number. To prevent cross-contamination, each cell subset was processed individually, whereas patient and healthy donor samples were processed jointly. TCRB sequences were amplified from cDNA with the immunoSEQ multiplex PCR, producing 87-bp fragments spanning the CDR3 region. The amplicons were sequenced using the Illumina HiSeq platform. For the original study's pipeline: Synthetic template baselines were used to correct PCR bias computationally, reads within Hamming distance 2 were collapsed, and singletons that could not be merged were discarded. Reads were aligned against IMGT to assign V, D and J genes, CDR3 length and insertions or deletions at six rearrangement sites. Within each subset, clonotype counts were normalized to sorted cell number, and only after that were true diversity and Gini coefficients computed with the tcR R package. The overlap coefficient, calculated on TCRB nucleotide sequences, was used to measure repertoire sharing. Out-of-frame TCRB sequences from naive cells were analyzed as a proxy for the pre-selection repertoire. This immuneACCESS table, as held by TCRdb, lists in-frame sequences with V and J called but not all clones. Of the missing ones, under half trace to an unresolved V gene in checked studies; the others have no known cause. Clonal size and the V and J genes are those of that table, whereas D and trimming came from the DNA. In this sample the table shows about 400,000 clones, 10% to 15% of which occur a single time. Of the sample, about 0.01% is held by the ten largest clones.

V ends up 10 bases short and J 7 bases short, with an unmatched junction base count of 11. The germline V gene (reference sequence) gives CDR1 as LNHDA and CDR2 as SQIVND. The CDR3 numbers 13 residues from cysteine through phenylalanine. The DNA shown is the 39-base CDR3, in frame from base 1. These data originate in a study of beta chain features in type 1 diabetes (dated by TCRdb to 2016 to 2019). Regarding the complete study: No differences in mean age, gender distribution, total cell number or subset yield were found between patients and healthy donors. In the study, recently diagnosed type 1 diabetes patients and matched healthy donors were compared on the TCRB repertoires of their sorted circulating CD4+ T cell subsets. A total of some 100,000,000 sorted cells were examined across all samples, and a strong correlation was observed between cell number per subset and RNA yield. Whereas all 28 donors provided naive and central memory subsets, regulatory and stem cell-like memory subsets were isolated from just 8 patients and roughly eight healthy donors.

Overall study outcomes, separate from this receptor: PCR might favor shorter templates, but patient and control samples were amplified and corrected together, so any skew would affect both groups equally. Because cDNA was sequenced instead of genomic DNA, activated cells with high expression could be over-represented, although the groups did not differ in activation or CD3 levels. Naive, central memory and regulatory TCRB repertoires appeared to be more similar among patients than among healthy donors. Patients with type 1 diabetes made fewer insertions and deleted more nucleotides at VDJ recombination sites, implying thymic rearrangement abnormalities. Because the HLA sub-analyses included only small numbers of individuals, any influence of HLA type on TCRB rearrangement was left unresolved. Type 1 diabetes patients showed a moderate but significant shortening of TCRB CDR3 length in all four CD4+ subsets.

This chain is built from TRBV19 and TRBJ2-5; TRBD1 aligns with 8 central bases. The sequencing sample was made of naive CD4+ T cells from blood. Explained via the paper, the cell subset or site label denotes: true naive CD4+ T cells. The receptor was derived from a woman between 18 and 29 years old with type 1 diabetes. The DNA reads as follows: TGTGCCACCGGACAGGGTCGTACCGGGACCCAGTACTTC. Protein translation: CATGQGRTGTQYF.